The source of this T cell receptor (beta chain) is a study of T cells in localized non-small cell lung cancer. Germline lookup yields CDR1 MGHRA and CDR2 YSYEKL. Between the trimmed V and J ends, which lost 1 base and 5 bases, there was a span of 6 bases. The length of the CDR3 is 13 residues. This clone is medium-sized by share. The repertoire was sequenced with immunoSEQ multiplex PCR; TCRdb's copy has only in-frame clones and lacks some. The sample gives over 20,000 clones, more than 85% of which show up once; roughly 15% is in the top ten. The sequence was collected from a man aged 40 to 70 with stage III squamous cell lung carcinoma. The chain employs TRBV4-1 and TRBJ1-5; D gene unclear. Sequencing was performed on peripheral blood, taken before any cancer treatment. The CDR3 loop is CASSQVWDQPQHF. The CDR3 DNA sequence: TGCGCCAGCAGCCAAGTTTGGGATCAGCCCCAGCATTTT.